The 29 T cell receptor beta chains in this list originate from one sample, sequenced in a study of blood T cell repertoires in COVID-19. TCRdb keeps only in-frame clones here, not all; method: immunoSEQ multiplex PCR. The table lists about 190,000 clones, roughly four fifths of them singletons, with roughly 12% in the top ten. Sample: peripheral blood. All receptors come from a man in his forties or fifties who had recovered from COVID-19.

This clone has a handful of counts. CDR3 sequence (DNA): TGTGCCATCAAAGAGACACTAGCGGGCTACACAGATACGCAGTATTTT. Its protein is CAIKETLAGYTDTQYF. The chain links TRBV10-3 to TRBJ2-3; TRBD2 aligns across 9 bases. There are 16 residues in the CDR3. Germline CDR1 and CDR2: ENHRY and SYGVKD. The J segment lost 2 bases and the V segment lost 7 bases, leaving 10 bases of the junction unmatched.

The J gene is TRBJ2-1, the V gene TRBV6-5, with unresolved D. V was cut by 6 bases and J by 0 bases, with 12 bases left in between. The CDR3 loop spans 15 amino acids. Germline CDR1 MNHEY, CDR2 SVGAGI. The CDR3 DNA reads TGTGCCAGCAGCTACGGATGGAGCTCCTACAATGAGCAGTTCTTC. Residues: CASSYGWSSYNEQFF.

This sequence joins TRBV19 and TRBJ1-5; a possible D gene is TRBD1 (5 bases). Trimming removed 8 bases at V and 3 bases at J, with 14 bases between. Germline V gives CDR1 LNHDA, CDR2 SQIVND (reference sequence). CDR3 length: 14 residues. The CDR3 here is CASLGGGYNQPQHF. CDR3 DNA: TGTGCCAGTCTTGGGGGAGGGTACAATCAGCCCCAGCATTTT.

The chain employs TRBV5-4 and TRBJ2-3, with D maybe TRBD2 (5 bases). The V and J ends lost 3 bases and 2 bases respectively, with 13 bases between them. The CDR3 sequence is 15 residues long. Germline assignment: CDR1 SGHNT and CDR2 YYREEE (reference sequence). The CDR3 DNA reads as TGTGCCAGCAGCTGGGGTTCGGGAAACACAGATACGCAGTATTTT. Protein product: CASSWGSGNTDTQYF.

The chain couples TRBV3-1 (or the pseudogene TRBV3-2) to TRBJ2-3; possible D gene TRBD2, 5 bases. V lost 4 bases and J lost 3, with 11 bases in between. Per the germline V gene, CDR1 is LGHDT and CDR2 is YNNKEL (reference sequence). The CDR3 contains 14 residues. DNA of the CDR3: TGTGCCAGCAGCCCCGGACTGCCTACAGATACGCAGTATTTT. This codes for CASSPGLPTDTQYF.

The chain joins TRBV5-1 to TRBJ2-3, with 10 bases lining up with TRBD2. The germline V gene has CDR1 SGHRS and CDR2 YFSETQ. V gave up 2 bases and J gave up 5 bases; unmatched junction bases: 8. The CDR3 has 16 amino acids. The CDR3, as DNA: TGCGCCAGCAGCTTCCTGCTAGCGGGAGTTGAAGATACGCAGTATTTT. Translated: CASSFLLAGVEDTQYF.

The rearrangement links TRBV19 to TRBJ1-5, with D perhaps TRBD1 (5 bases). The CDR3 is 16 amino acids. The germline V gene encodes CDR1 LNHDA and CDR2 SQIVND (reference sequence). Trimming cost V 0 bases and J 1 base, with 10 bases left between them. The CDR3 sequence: CASSIDRVASNQPQHF. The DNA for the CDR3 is TGTGCCAGTAGTATAGACAGGGTCGCGAGCAATCAGCCCCAGCATTTT.

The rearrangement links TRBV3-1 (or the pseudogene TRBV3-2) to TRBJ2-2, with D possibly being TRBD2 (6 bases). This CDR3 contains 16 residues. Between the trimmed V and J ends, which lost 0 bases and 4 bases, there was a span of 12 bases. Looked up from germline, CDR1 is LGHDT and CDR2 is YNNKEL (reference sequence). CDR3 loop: CASSQDSGLVTGELFF. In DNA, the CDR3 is TGTGCCAGCAGCCAAGATTCGGGACTCGTCACCGGGGAGCTGTTTTTT.

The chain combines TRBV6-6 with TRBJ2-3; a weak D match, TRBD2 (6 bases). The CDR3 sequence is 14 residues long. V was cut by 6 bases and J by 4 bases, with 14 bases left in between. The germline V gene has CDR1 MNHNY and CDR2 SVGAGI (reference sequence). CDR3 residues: CASRHGTASDTQYF. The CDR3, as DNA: TGTGCCAGCAGGCACGGGACTGCGTCAGATACGCAGTATTTT.

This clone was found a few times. The CDR3 region is CASSPRGLEQYF. The CDR3 region has the DNA TGTGCCAGCAGCCCCAGGGGGCTCGAGCAGTACTTC. V is TRBV3-1 (or the pseudogene TRBV3-2) and J is TRBJ2-7; 8 positions agree with TRBD1. CDR3 length: 12 amino acids. From germline, CDR1 is LGHDT and CDR2 YNNKEL (reference sequence). After removal of 4 bases from V and 6 bases from J, the junction contained 2 bases not matched to a gene.

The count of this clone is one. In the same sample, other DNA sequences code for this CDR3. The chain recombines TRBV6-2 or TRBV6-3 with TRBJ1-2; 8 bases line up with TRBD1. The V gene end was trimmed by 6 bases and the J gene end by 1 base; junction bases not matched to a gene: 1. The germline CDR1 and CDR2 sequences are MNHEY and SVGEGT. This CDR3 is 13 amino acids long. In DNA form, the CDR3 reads TGTGCCAGCAGCGGACAGGGTAACTATGGCTACACCTTC. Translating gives CASSGQGNYGYTF.

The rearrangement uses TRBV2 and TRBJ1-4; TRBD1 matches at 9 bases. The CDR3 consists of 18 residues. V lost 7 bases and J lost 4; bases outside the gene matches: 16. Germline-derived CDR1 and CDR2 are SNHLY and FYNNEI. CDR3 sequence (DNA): TGTGCCAGCATAAGGCGGGACCACAGGGGGCTTAGTAATGAAAAACTGTTTTTT. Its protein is CASIRRDHRGLSNEKLFF. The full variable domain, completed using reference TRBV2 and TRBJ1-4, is EPEVTQTPSHQVTQMGQEVILRCVPISNHLYFYWYRQILGQKVEFLVSFYNNEISEKSEIFDDQFSVERPDGSNFTLKIRSTKLEDSAMYFCASIRRDHRGLSNEKLFFGSGTQLSVL.

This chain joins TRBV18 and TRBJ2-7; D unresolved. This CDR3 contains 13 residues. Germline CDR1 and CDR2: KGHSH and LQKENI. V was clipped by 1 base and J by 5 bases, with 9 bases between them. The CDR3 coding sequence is TGTGCCAGCTCACCACTATCAGATAACGAGCAGTACTTC. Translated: CASSPLSDNEQYF.

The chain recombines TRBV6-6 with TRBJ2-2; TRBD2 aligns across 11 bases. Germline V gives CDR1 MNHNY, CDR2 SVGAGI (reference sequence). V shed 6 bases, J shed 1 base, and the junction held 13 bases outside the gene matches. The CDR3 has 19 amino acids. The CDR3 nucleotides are TGTGCCAGCAGCTACGACCGACCAACTAGCGGGAGGAACACCGGGGAGCTGTTTTTT. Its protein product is CASSYDRPTSGRNTGELFF.

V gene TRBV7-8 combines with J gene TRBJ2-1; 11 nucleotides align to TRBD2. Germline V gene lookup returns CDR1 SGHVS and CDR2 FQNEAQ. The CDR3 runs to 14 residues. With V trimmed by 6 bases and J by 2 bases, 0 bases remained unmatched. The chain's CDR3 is CASRTSGAYNEQFF. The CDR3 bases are TGTGCCAGCAGGACTAGCGGGGCCTACAATGAGCAGTTCTTC.

The CDR3 region is CASTAGAEQYF. CDR3 in DNA: TGTGCCAGCACCGCAGGGGCAGAGCAGTACTTC. The gene calls are TRBV6-6 and TRBJ2-7, with D possibly TRBD1 on 6 matching bases. V shed 7 bases and J shed 7 bases, with 11 bases lying between them. The CDR3 extends over 11 amino acids. CDR1 is MNHNY and CDR2 is SVGAGI in the germline V gene (reference sequence).

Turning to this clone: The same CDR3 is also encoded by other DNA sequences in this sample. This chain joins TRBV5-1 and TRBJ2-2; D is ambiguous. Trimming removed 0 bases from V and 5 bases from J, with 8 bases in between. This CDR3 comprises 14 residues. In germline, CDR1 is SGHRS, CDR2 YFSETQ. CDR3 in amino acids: CASSLESRTGELFF. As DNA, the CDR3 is TGCGCCAGCAGCTTGGAATCGAGGACCGGGGAGCTGTTTTTT.

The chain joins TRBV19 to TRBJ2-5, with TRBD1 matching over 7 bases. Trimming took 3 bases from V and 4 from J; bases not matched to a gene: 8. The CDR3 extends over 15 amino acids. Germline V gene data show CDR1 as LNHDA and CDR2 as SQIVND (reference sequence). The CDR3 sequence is CASSMAGGPVETQYF. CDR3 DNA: TGTGCCAGTAGTATGGCAGGGGGTCCTGTAGAGACCCAGTACTTC. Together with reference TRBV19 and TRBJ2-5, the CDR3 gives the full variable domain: DGGITQSPKYLFRKEGQNVTLSCEQNLNHDAMYWYRQDPGQGLRLIYYSQIVNDFQKGDIAEGYSVSREKKESFPLTVTSAQKNPTAFYLCASSMAGGPVETQYFGPGTRLLVL.

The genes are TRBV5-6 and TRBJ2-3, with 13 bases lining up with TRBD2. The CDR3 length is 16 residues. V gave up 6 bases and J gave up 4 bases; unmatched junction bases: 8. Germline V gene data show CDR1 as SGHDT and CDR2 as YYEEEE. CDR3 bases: TGTGCCAGCAACTCCCCAGGACTAGCGGGAGCAGATACGCAGTATTTT. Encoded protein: CASNSPGLAGADTQYF.

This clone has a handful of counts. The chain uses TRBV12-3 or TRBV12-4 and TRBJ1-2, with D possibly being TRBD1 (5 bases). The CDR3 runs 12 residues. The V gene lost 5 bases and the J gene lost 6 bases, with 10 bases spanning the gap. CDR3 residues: CASSTGTDGYTF. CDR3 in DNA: TGTGCCAGCAGTACAGGTACAGATGGCTACACCTTC.

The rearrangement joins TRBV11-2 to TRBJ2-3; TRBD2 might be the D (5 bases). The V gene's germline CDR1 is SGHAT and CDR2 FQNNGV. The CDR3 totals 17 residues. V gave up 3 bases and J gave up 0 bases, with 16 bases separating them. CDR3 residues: CASSFGGDLSSTDTQYF. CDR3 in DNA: TGTGCCAGCAGCTTTGGAGGAGACCTATCTAGCACAGATACGCAGTATTTT.

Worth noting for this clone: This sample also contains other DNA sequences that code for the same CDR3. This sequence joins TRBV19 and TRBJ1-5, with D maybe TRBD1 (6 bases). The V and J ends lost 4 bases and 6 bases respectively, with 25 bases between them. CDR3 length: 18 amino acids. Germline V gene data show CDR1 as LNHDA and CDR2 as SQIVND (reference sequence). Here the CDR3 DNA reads TGTGCCAGTAGTACCATAACAACAGGGCAGGGAGTCGGTCAGCCCCAGCATTTT. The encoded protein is CASSTITTGQGVGQPQHF.

The CDR3 here is CASRPPGHAYGYTF. CDR3 in DNA: TGTGCCAGCAGACCACCGGGACACGCTTATGGCTACACCTTC. The chain carries TRBV2 and TRBJ1-2; possibly TRBD1 for D (6 bases). Germline CDR1 is SNHLY and CDR2 is FYNNEI. Trimming stripped 6 bases from V and 5 bases from J, with 16 bases between. The CDR3 spans 14 residues.

The CDR3 region is CASSSGLAYGEQFF. The CDR3 bases are TGTGCCAGCAGCTCCGGACTAGCGTACGGTGAGCAGTTCTTC. This rearrangement joins TRBV7-3 to TRBJ2-1, with 9 bases identical to TRBD2. CDR1 is SGHTA and CDR2 is FQGTGA in the germline V gene. The CDR3 loop spans 14 amino acids. Unmatched junction bases numbered 7, after V lost 4 bases and J lost 9 bases.

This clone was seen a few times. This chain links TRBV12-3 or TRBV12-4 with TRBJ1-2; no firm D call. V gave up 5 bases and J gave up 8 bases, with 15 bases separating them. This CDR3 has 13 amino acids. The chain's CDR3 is CASSGEEGRGYTF. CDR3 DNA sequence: TGTGCCAGCAGTGGCGAAGAGGGCCGCGGCTACACCTTC.

The CDR3 is CASSPPGQHYEQFF. CDR3 DNA: TGTGCCAGCAGCCCCCCGGGACAGCATTATGAGCAGTTCTTC. The rearrangement links TRBV11-3 to TRBJ2-1, with 7 nucleotides matching TRBD1. J lost 8 bases, V lost 5 bases, and 9 bases had no gene match. CDR3 length equals 14 residues. Germline lookup yields CDR1 SGHNT and CDR2 YENEEA. The full variable domain, completed using reference TRBV11-3 and TRBJ2-1, is EAGVVQSPRYKIIEKKQPVAFWCNPISGHNTLYWYLQNLGQGPELLIRYENEEAVDDSQLPKDRFSAERLKGVDSTLKIQPAELGDSAVYLCASSPPGQHYEQFFGPGTRLTVL.

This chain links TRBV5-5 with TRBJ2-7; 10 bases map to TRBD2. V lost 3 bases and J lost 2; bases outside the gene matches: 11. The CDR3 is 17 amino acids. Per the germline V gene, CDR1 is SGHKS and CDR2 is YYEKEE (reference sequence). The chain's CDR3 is CASSSTSPLAGAYEQYF. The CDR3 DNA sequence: TGTGCCAGCAGCTCCACCAGCCCCCTAGCGGGAGCCTACGAGCAGTACTTC. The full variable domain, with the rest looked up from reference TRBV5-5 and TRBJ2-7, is DAGVTQSPTHLIKTRGQQVTLRCSPISGHKSVSWYQQVLGQGPQFIFQYYEKEERGRGNFPDRFSARQFPNYSSELNVNALLLGDSALYLCASSSTSPLAGAYEQYFGPGTRLTVT.

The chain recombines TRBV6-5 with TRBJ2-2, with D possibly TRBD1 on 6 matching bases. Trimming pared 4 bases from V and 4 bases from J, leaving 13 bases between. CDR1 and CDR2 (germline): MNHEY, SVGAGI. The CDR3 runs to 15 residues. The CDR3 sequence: CASSWGRGSTGELFF. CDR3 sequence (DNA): TGTGCCAGCAGTTGGGGCAGGGGATCCACCGGGGAGCTGTTTTTT.

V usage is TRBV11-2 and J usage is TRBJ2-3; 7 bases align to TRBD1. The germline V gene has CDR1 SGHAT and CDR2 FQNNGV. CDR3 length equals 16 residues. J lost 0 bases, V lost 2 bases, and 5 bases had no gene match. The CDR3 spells CASSLWTGLSTDTQYF. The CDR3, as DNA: TGTGCCAGCAGCTTATGGACAGGCCTTAGCACAGATACGCAGTATTTT.